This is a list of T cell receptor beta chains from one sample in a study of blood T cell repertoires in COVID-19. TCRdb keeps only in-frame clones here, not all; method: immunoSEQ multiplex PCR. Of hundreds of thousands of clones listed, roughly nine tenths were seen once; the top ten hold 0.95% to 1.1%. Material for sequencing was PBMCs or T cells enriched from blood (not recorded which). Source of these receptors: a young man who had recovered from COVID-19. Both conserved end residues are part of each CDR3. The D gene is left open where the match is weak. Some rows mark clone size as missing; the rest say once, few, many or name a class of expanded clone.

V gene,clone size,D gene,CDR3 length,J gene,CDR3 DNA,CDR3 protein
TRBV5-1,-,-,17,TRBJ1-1,TGCGCCAGCAGCTTGGGAGCAGGGGACCCTCGGGGTGCTGAAGCTTTCTTT,CASSLGAGDPRGAEAFF
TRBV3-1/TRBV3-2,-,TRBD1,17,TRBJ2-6,TGTGCCAGCAGCCGCACAGGGGCCACCTCTGGGGCCAACGTCCTGACTTTC,CASSRTGATSGANVLTF
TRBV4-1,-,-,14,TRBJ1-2,TGCGCCAGCAGCCAAGAATCACGAGGGGGTGGCTACACCTTC,CASSQESRGGGYTF
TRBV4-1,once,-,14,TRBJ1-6,TGCGCCAGCAGCCAAGATCCCTTATTTTCACCCCTCCACTTT,CASSQDPLFSPLHF
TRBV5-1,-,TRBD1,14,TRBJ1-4,TGCGCCAGCAGCTCGACAGGGCCTGGGGAAAAACTGTTTTTT,CASSSTGPGEKLFF
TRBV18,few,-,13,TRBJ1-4,TGTGCCAGCTCGTCGATAGAACGGGAAAAACTGTTTTTT,CASSSIEREKLFF
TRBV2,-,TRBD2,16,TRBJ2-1,TGTGCCAGCAGCCCTTTGGCCAGCGGGGTATACAATGAGCAGTTCTTC,CASSPLASGVYNEQFF
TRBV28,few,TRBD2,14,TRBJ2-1,TGTGCCAGCAGGACTAGCGGGAGTAGCCATGAGCAGTTCTTC,CASRTSGSSHEQFF
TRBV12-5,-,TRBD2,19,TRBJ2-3,TGTGCTAGTGGTAGGCCCCCCGGGACTAGCGGGAGAAGCACAGATACGCAGTATTTT,CASGRPPGTSGRSTDTQYF
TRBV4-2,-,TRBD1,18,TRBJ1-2,TGTGCCAGCAGCCACAAAACTATTCGACAGGGGGAGGGCTATGGCTACACCTTC,CASSHKTIRQGEGYGYTF
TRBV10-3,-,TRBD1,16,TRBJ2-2,TGTGCCACCCTTACCGGGACAGGGGGCGACACCGGGGAGCTGTTTTTT,CATLTGTGGDTGELFF
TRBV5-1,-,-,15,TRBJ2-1,TGCGCCAGCAGCTTGGTCGCAGGTGGAAACAATGAGCAGTTCTTC,CASSLVAGGNNEQFF
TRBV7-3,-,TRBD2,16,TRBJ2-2,TGTGCCAGCAGCTTATGGGGCGGGAGAGCGTCGGGGGAGCTGTTTTTT,CASSLWGGRASGELFF
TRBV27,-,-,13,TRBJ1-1,TGTGCCAGCAGGGGTTGGGGGGGGACTGAAGCTTTCTTT,CASRGWGGTEAFF
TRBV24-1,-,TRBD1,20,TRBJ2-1,TGTGCCACCAGTGATGCGGGACAGGGGGCATCGGAGAGCTCCTACAATGAGCAGTTCTTC,CATSDAGQGASESSYNEQFF
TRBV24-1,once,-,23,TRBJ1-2,TGTGCCACCAGTGATTTGTGCAGGGGCAGAAAGGTGTTGCGAGCCCTAGCTAACTATGGCTACACCTTC,CATSDLCRGRKVLRALANYGYTF
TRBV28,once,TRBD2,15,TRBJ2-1,TGTGCCAGCAGCCACCCGGCGGGAGCCTCGAATGAGCAGTTCTTC,CASSHPAGASNEQFF
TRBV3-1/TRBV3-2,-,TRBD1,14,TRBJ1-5,TGTGCCAGCAGCCTGGGACAGTTCAATCAGCCCCAGCATTTT,CASSLGQFNQPQHF
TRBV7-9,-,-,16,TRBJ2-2,TGTGCCAGCAGCTTAAATGGAGGGGGCTCCACCGGGGAGCTGTTTTTT,CASSLNGGGSTGELFF
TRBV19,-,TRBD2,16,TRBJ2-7,TGTGCCAGTAGTTCCAGGACTAGCGGAACCTCCTACGAGCAGTACTTC,CASSSRTSGTSYEQYF
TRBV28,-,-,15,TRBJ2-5,TGTGCCAGCAGCGCACCCGACAGTCACAAAGAGACCCAGTACTTC,CASSAPDSHKETQYF
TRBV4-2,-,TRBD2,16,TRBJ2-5,TGTGCCAGCAGCAAAGGGGCTAGCGGGGTCCAAGAGACCCAGTACTTC,CASSKGASGVQETQYF
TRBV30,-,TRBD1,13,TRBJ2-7,TGTGCCTGGGGACAGGGGGCTCTCGACGAGCAGTACTTC,CAWGQGALDEQYF
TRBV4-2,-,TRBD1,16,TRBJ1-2,TGTGCCAGCAGCCCGCACCTCCGGGACAGCATCTATGGCTACACCTTC,CASSPHLRDSIYGYTF
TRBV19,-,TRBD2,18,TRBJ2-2,TGTGCCAGTAGTATAGATCTTGGACTAGCGGGGGTGACCGGGGAGCTGTTTTTT,CASSIDLGLAGVTGELFF
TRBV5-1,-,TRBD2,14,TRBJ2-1,TGCGCCAGCAGCTCGACTAGCGGGTACAATGAGCAGTTCTTC,CASSSTSGYNEQFF
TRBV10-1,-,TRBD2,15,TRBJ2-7,TGCGCCAGCAAACAAGCGGGGGCCCTTTCCTACGAGCAGTACTTC,CASKQAGALSYEQYF
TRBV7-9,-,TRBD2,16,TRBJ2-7,TGTGCCAGCAGCTTAGTTTTGACTAGCGGCTCCTACGAGCAGTACTTC,CASSLVLTSGSYEQYF
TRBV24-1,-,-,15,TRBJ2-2,TGTGCCACTCAGAGCCGGGACATTGCCACCGGGGAGCTGTTTTTT,CATQSRDIATGELFF
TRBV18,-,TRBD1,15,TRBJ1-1,TGTGCCAGCTCACCGGGACAGCCAAGATACACTGAAGCTTTCTTT,CASSPGQPRYTEAFF
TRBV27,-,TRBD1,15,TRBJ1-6,TGTGCCAGCAGAGGGCTACAGGGGGCGAATTCACCCCTCCACTTT,CASRGLQGANSPLHF
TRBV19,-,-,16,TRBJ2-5,TGTGCCAGTAGCAAGGGAGGAGTACTAGCCCAAGAGACCCAGTACTTC,CASSKGGVLAQETQYF
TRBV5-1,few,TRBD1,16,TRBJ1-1,TGCGCCAGCAGCCCATTTACAGGGGGCGGGAACACTGAAGCTTTCTTT,CASSPFTGGGNTEAFF
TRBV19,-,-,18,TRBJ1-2,TGTGCCAGTAGTCGGCGGGCCCTTCCTAGTCCCACCCGAGGGGGCTACACCTTC,CASSRRALPSPTRGGYTF
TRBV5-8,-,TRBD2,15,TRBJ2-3,TGTGCCAGCAGCTCACTAGCGGACCGCACAGATACGCAGTATTTT,CASSSLADRTDTQYF
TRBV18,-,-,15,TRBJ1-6,TGTGCCAGCTCACCATACCCCGAGGGTGCTTCACCCCTCCACTTT,CASSPYPEGASPLHF
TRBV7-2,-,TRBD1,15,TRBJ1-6,TGTGCCAGCAGCCACGGACAGGGTGTAAGTTCACCCCTCCACTTT,CASSHGQGVSSPLHF
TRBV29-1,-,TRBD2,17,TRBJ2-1,TGCAGCGTTGAAGATTGGGAGCGGGGGAGCTCCTACAATGAGCAGTTCTTC,CSVEDWERGSSYNEQFF
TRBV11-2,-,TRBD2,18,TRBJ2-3,TGTGCCAGCAGCCCCCGATTAGCGGGGGCGACTAGCACAGATACGCAGTATTTT,CASSPRLAGATSTDTQYF
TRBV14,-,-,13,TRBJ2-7,TGTGCCAGCAGCCCGAGAGGGGGATACGAGCAGTACTTC,CASSPRGGYEQYF
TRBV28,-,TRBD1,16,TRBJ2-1,TGTGCCAGCAGTGCCAGACAGGGCCCTCGCTACAATGAGCAGTTCTTC,CASSARQGPRYNEQFF
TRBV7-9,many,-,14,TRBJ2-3,TGTGCCAGCACCTCAGGGAAAGTCTGGGATACGCAGTATTTT,CASTSGKVWDTQYF
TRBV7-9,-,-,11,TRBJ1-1,TGTGCCAGCAGCTACCAAACCCAGGCTTTCTTT,CASSYQTQAFF
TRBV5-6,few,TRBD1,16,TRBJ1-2,TGTGCCAGCAGCTTGTCGGGCAGGGGGCGAGTCTATGGCTACACCTTC,CASSLSGRGRVYGYTF
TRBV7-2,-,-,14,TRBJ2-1,TGTGCCAGCAGCTTAGAGAACGGCTACAATGAGCAGTTCTTC,CASSLENGYNEQFF
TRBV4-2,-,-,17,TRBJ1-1,TGTGCCAGCAGCCAAGACCCAGGGGCGGGCATGAACACTGAAGCTTTCTTT,CASSQDPGAGMNTEAFF
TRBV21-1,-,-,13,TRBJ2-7,TGTGCCAGCAGTCGGGACAGGGTTATCGAGCAGTACTTC,CASSRDRVIEQYF
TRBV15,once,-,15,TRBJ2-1,TGTGCCACCAGCCGGGCAGGGGCCTTCAACAATGAGCAGTTCTTC,CATSRAGAFNNEQFF
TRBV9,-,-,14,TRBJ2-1,TGTGCCAGCAGCTTCCGACTAGTCGGACCTGAGCAGTTCTTC,CASSFRLVGPEQFF
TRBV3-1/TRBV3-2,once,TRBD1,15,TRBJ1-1,TGTGCCAGCAGCCCCGGACAGGGCCGGTGGACTGAAGCTTTCTTT,CASSPGQGRWTEAFF
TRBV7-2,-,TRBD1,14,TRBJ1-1,TGTGCCAGCAGCTCCCTCTGGACAGGCTTAGGAGCTTTCTTT,CASSSLWTGLGAFF